Presented here are 13 T cell receptor beta chains from one specimen sequenced in a study of cytomegalovirus exposure and HLA in healthy donors. The PCR employed 60 Vbeta primers together with 13 Jbeta primers. TCRdb's copy holds only in-frame clones and misses some; the assay was immunoSEQ multiplex PCR. This table has approximately 210,000 clones, 79% appearing once. The specimen was PBMCs. The source is a woman aged 45-59 years in good health and CMV-seronegative.

This clone was counted a single time. The rearrangement joins TRBV29-1 to TRBJ2-1; 10 bases align to TRBD1. J lost 3 bases, V lost 5 bases, and 4 bases had no gene match. The CDR3 is 14 amino acids. The V gene's germline CDR1 is SQVTM and CDR2 ANQGSEA. The CDR3: CSVSTGGVYNEQFF. DNA of the CDR3: TGCAGCGTTTCGACAGGGGGCGTCTACAATGAGCAGTTCTTC.

Remarks on this clone: A read error may produce the germline difference seen at one junction end. This chain connects TRBV14 to TRBJ1-1; the D gene is possibly TRBD1 (6 bases). The CDR3 length is 14 residues. From germline, CDR1 is SGHDN and CDR2 FVKESK. CDR3 in DNA: TGTGCCAGCAGCGAAGAACAGGGCAGGACTGAAGCTTTCTTT. This codes for CASSEEQGRTEAFF. Together with reference TRBV14 and TRBJ1-1, the CDR3 gives the full variable domain: EAGVTQFPSHSVIEKGQTVTLRCDPISGHDNLYWYRRVMGKEIKFLLHFVKESKQDESGMPNNRFLAERTGGTYSTLKVQPAELEDSGVYFCASSEEQGRTEAFFGQGTRLTVV.

In the case of this clone: This sample includes further DNA sequences coding for the same CDR3. Here the CDR3 reads CASSLWGGGELFF. Written as DNA, the CDR3 is TGTGCCAGCAGTTTATGGGGAGGCGGGGAGCTGTTTTTT. This chain connects TRBV27 to TRBJ2-2; a weak D match, TRBD2 (6 bases). The length of the CDR3 is 13 residues. V was clipped by 1 base and J by 7 bases, with 7 bases between them. From germline, CDR1 is MNHEY and CDR2 SMNVEV (reference sequence).

CDR3: CSVEPPPRATEAFF. The CDR3 nucleotides are TGCAGCGTTGAACCCCCCCCCAGGGCCACTGAAGCTTTCTTT. V gene TRBV29-1 combines with J gene TRBJ1-1; weak D call: TRBD1 (5 bases). Trimming shortened V by 2 bases and J by 4 bases, and 14 bases separated the two germline ends. Germline V gene lookup returns CDR1 SQVTM and CDR2 ANQGSEA. CDR3 size: 14 residues.

The rearrangement links TRBV28 to TRBJ1-3, with TRBD1 identical over 10 bases. After removal of 6 bases from V and 0 bases from J, the junction contained 20 bases not matched to a gene. Germline CDR1 MDHEN, CDR2 SYDVKM. This CDR3 has 21 amino acids. Here the CDR3 DNA reads TGTGCCAGCAGACCTCTCGTACTCTCTTGGACAGGGGGTGTCTCTGGAAACACCATATATTTT. Translated: CASRPLVLSWTGGVSGNTIYF.

V is TRBV6-1 and J is TRBJ1-1; maybe TRBD1 (6 bases). The CDR3 runs 15 residues. Trimming cost V 0 bases and J 4 bases, with 12 bases left between them. The germline CDR1 and CDR2 sequences are MNHNS and SASEGT. This CDR3 is CASSEATGRSTEAFF. The CDR3 DNA follows: TGTGCCAGCAGTGAAGCGACAGGACGTAGCACTGAAGCTTTCTTT.

The gene calls are TRBV4-2 and TRBJ2-3; 9 bases agree with TRBD2. With V trimmed by 1 base and J by 4 bases, 3 bases remained unmatched. Germline V gene data show CDR1 as LGHNA and CDR2 as YNFKEQ. The CDR3 is 15 amino acids. The CDR3 bases are TGTGCCAGCAGCCAAGGTAGCGGGAGTGCAGATACGCAGTATTTT. Protein sequence: CASSQGSGSADTQYF.

This clone was counted between two and nine times. The CDR3 nucleotides read TGCGCCAGCAGCTTACAGGGAACTCTAATGAACACTGAAGCTTTCTTT. Translated: CASSLQGTLMNTEAFF. The gene calls are TRBV5-1 and TRBJ1-1, with a tentative D call TRBD1 (6 bases). CDR3 length: 16 amino acids. The germline gives CDR1 SGHRS, CDR2 YFSETQ. The V and J ends lost 2 bases and 0 bases respectively, with 14 bases between them.

CDR3 sequence: CSARPPAQGLKTEAFF. CDR3 coding DNA: TGCAGCGCACGGCCCCCCGCTCAGGGGTTAAAAACTGAAGCTTTCTTT. This rearrangement joins TRBV29-1 to TRBJ1-1; possibly TRBD1 for D (6 bases). In germline, CDR1 is SQVTM, CDR2 ANQGSEA. Trimming removed 7 bases from V and 5 bases from J, with 26 bases in between. This CDR3 has 16 amino acids. The whole variable domain, remainder taken from reference TRBV29-1 and TRBJ1-1, is SAVISQKPSRDICQRGTSLTIQCQVDSQVTMMFWYRQQPGQSLTLIATANQGSEATYESGFVIDKFPISRPNLTFSTLTVSNMSPEDSSIYLCSARPPAQGLKTEAFFGQGTRLTVV.

The chain employs TRBV7-2 and TRBJ2-3; 7 bases line up with TRBD2. Germline CDR1 reads SGHTA; CDR2 reads FQGNSA. The V segment lost 5 bases and the J segment 5 bases; nucleotides outside the gene matches: 13. The length of the CDR3 is 16 residues. The CDR3 here is CASSPRSGEGVDTQYF. CDR3 in DNA: TGTGCCAGCAGCCCCAGGTCGGGGGAGGGTGTAGATACGCAGTATTTT.

The chain combines TRBV7-9 with TRBJ1-4; weak D call: TRBD1 (6 bases). The CDR3 sequence is 14 residues long. Germline CDR1 reads SEHNR; CDR2 reads FQNEAQ (reference sequence). Trimming removed 5 bases from V and 7 bases from J, with 14 bases in between. The DNA for the CDR3 is TGTGCCAGCAGCCACCGACAGGAAGGTGAAAAACTGTTTTTT. It translates to CASSHRQEGEKLFF.

The gene calls are TRBV19 and TRBJ1-4, with D unresolved. Germline V gene data show CDR1 as LNHDA and CDR2 as SQIVND (reference sequence). The germline V and J ends were trimmed by 5 bases and 7 bases, with 8 bases remaining between them. The CDR3 spans 12 residues. In nucleotides, the CDR3 is TGTGCCAGTAGTGCGCTAACTGAAAAACTGTTTTTT. Amino acids: CASSALTEKLFF.

The rearrangement links TRBV6-6 to TRBJ1-1, with D perhaps TRBD1 (5 bases). Germline CDR1 reads MNHNY; CDR2 reads SVGAGI (reference sequence). V lost 5 bases and J 7 bases, leaving 17 bases between the germline ends. The CDR3 is made up of 14 amino acids. The chain's CDR3 is CASSPPGGGFEAFF. The CDR3, as DNA: TGTGCCAGCAGTCCCCCGGGCGGGGGGTTTGAAGCTTTCTTT.